This section outlines one TCR beta chain sequence together with its context. Its antigen is currently unknown. The data stem from a study of cytomegalovirus exposure and HLA in healthy donors. Study information: Earlier sequencing of 200 million or so T cells yielded approximately 100 million unique TCR beta sequences. Study-wide results and caveats: A later analysis revealed that TCR association rates differed between HLA loci, peaking at DRB1 and bottoming out at HLA-C. Segments of the TCR beta V type were, in most cases, productive about 90% or about 30% of the time in an earlier analysis.

PCR amplification relied on 60 Vbeta primers (plus 13 Jbeta primers). Clones were read by immunoSEQ multiplex PCR, and TCRdb kept only the in-frame ones, dropping some. The data contain 110,000 to 150,000 clones, roughly 9.8% of them singletons. The CDR3 has 15 amino acids. CDR1 and CDR2 from the germline V gene are MNHNS and SASEGT. Losses at the gene ends were 7 bases for V and 10 bases for J; bases not matched to a gene: 8. Sequenced: PBMCs. The V call is TRBV6-1, the J call TRBJ2-1; 15 positions match TRBD2. This clonotype originated in a man aged 50-60 years in good health and CMV-seronegative. The CDR3: CASTRGLAGGEEQFF. As DNA, the CDR3 is TGTGCCAGCACTAGAGGACTAGCGGGAGGGGAAGAGCAGTTCTTC.